This T cell receptor (beta chain) was found in a study of beta chain features in type 1 diabetes. Study results and caveats: Junctions at VDJ sites from type 1 diabetes patients had fewer insertions and more deletions. When cDNA is sequenced, cells with high TCR expression could be over-represented. Moderate yet significant TCRB CDR3 shortening was seen in Type 1 diabetes patients in all four CD4+ subsets.

The CDR3 loop spans 18 amino acids. Expressed TCRB transcripts got sequenced, as all isolated RNA was reverse transcribed. The table came from immunoSEQ multiplex PCR; TCRdb's copy has only in-frame clones and leaves some out. The table shows some 250,000 clones, with approximately 10% occurring only once. This clone was counted a few times. Its antigen is undetermined. The source is a young man with type 1 diabetes. The rearrangement uses TRBV21-1 and TRBJ2-4; TRBD1 reflects the table's D call only, with no check against the DNA. TRBV21-1 is marked as a pseudogene. The sample was naive CD4+ T cells from blood. CDR3 sequence: CASSKRAGKAVAKNIQYF. The DNA for the CDR3 is TGTGCCAGCAGCAAAAGGGCAGGGAAGGCGGTAGCCAAAAACATTCAGTACTTC.